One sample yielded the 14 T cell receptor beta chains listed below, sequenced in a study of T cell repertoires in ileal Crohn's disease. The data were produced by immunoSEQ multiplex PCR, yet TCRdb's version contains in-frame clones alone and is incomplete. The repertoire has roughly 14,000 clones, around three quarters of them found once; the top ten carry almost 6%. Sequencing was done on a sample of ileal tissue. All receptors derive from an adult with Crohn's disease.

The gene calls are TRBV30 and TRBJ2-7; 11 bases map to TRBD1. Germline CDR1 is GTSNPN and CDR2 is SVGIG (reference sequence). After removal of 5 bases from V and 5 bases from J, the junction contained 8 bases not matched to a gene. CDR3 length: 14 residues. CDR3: CAWGGQGGFHEQYF. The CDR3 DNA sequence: TGTGCCTGGGGGGGACAGGGGGGTTTCCACGAGCAGTACTTC.

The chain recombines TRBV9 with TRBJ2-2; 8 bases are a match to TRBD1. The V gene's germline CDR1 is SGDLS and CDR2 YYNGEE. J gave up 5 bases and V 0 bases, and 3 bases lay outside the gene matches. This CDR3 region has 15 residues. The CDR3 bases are TGTGCCAGCAGCGTAGGACAGGGGTATACCGGGGAGCTGTTTTTT. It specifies CASSVGQGYTGELFF.

CDR3 loop: CASSLLGGPLTEAFF. CDR3 DNA sequence: TGTGCCAGCAGCTTATTGGGGGGACCGCTCACTGAAGCTTTCTTT. The chain has TRBV7-3 and TRBJ1-1; D might be TRBD1 (5 bases). Looked up from germline, CDR1 is SGHTA and CDR2 is FQGTGA. Deletions cut 2 bases from V and 4 bases from J, with 14 bases between. The CDR3 runs 15 residues.

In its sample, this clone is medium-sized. This CDR3 reads CASSTSKSYEQYF. In nucleotides, the CDR3 is TGTGCCAGTAGTACCTCCAAGTCCTACGAGCAGTACTTC. The chain combines TRBV19 with TRBJ2-7; D not resolved. The CDR3 has 13 amino acids. Trimming stripped 4 bases from V and 1 base from J, with 8 bases between. The germline gives CDR1 LNHDA, CDR2 SQIVND (reference sequence).

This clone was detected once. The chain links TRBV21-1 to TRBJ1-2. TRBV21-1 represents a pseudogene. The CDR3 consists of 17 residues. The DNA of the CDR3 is TGTGCCAGCAGCAAAGAAGGAGGGACGCCCGCTAACTATGGCTACACCTTC. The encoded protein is CASSKEGGTPANYGYTF.

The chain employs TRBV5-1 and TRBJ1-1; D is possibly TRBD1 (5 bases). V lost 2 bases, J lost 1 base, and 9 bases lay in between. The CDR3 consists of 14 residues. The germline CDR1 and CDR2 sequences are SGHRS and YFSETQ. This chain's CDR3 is CASSFRQSNTEAFF. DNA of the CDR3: TGCGCCAGCAGCTTTCGACAGTCGAACACTGAAGCTTTCTTT.

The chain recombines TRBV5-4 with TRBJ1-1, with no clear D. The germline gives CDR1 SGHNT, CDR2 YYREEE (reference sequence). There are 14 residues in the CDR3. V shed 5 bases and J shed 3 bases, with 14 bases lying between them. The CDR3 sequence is CASSSRGTDTEAFF. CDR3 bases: TGTGCCAGCAGTTCGCGGGGAACCGACACTGAAGCTTTCTTT.

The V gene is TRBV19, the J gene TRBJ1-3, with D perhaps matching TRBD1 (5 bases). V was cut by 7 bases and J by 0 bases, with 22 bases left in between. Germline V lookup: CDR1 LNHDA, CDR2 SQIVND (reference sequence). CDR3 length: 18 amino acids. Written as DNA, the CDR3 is TGTGCCAGTACAGCCCGGGACCCATGGAAGAGCTCTGGAAACACCATATATTTT. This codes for CASTARDPWKSSGNTIYF.

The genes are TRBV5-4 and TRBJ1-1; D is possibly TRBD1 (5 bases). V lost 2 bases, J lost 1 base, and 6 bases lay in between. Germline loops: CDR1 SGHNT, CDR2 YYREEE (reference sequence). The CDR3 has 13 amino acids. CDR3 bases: TGTGCCAGCAGCTTTGGGGGGAACACTGAAGCTTTCTTT. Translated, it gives CASSFGGNTEAFF.

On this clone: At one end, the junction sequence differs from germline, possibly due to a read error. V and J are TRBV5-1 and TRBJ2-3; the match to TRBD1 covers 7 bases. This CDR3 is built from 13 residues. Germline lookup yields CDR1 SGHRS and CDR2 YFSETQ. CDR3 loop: CASSLGGQRYVDF. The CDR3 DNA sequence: TGCGCCAGCAGCTTGGGGGGACAGCGATACGTGGATTTT.

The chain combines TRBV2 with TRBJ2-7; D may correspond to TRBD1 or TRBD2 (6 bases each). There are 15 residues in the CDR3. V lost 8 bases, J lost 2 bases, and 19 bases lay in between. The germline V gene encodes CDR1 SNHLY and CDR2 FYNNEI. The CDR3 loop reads CASGGGGQGTYEQYF. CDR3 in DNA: TGTGCCAGCGGCGGAGGGGGGCAGGGGACCTACGAGCAGTACTTC.

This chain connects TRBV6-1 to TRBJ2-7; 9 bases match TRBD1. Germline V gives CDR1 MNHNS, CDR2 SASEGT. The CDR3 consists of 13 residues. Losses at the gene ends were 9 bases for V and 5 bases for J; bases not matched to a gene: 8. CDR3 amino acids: CASRTGVVNEQYF. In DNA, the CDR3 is TGTGCCAGTCGGACAGGGGTTGTGAACGAGCAGTACTTC.

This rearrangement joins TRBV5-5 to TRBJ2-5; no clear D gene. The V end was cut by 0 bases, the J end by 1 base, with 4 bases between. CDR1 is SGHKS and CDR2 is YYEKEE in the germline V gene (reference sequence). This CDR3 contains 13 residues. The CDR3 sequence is CASSLAVQETQYF. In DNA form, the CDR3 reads TGTGCCAGCAGCTTGGCCGTCCAAGAGACCCAGTACTTC.

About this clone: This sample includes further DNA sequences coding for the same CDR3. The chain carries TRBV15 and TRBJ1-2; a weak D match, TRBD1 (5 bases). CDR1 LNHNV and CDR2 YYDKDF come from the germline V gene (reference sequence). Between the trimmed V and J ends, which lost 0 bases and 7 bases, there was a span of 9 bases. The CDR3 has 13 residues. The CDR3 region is CATSRDRAGGYTF. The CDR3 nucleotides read TGTGCCACCAGCAGAGACAGGGCAGGTGGCTACACCTTC.